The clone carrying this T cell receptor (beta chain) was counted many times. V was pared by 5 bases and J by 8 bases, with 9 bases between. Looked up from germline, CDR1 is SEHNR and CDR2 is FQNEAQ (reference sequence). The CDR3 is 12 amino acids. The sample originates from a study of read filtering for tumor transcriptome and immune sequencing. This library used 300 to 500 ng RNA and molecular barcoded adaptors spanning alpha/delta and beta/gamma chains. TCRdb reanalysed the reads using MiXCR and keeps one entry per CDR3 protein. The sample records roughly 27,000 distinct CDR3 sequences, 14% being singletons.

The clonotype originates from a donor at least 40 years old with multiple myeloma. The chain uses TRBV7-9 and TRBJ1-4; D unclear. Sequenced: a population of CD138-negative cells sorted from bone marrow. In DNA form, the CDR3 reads TGTGCCAGCAGCAGGGAGGGCGAAAAACTGTTTTTT. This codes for CASSREGEKLFF.